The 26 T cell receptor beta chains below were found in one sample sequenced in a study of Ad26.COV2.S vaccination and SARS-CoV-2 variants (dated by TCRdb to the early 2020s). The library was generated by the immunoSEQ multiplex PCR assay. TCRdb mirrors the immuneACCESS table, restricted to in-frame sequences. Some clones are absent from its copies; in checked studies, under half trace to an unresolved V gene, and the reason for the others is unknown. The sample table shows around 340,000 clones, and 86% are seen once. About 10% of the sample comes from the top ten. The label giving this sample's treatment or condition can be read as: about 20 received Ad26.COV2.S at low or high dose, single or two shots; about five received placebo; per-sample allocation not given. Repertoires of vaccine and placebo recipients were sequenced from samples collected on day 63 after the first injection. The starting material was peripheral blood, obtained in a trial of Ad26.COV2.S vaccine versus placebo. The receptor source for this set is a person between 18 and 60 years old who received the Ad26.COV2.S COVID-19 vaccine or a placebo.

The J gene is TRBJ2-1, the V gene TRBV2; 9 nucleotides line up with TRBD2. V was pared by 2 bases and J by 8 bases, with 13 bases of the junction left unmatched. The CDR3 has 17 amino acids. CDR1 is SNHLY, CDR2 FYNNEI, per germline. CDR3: CASSEFGGGTSWYEQFF. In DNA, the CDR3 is TGTGCCAGCAGTGAATTTGGAGGGGGGACTAGCTGGTATGAGCAGTTCTTC.

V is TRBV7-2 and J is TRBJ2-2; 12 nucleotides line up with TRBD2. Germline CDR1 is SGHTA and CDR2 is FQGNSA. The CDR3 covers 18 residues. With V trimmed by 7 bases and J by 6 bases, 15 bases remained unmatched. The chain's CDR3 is CASTRASGGAVAPGELFF. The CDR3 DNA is TGTGCCAGCACTCGGGCTAGCGGGGGGGCCGTAGCTCCCGGGGAGCTGTTTTTT.

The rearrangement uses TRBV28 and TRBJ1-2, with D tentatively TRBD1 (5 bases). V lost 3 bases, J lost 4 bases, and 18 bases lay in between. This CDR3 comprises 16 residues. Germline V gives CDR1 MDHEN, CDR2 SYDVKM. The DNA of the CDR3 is TGTGCCAGCAGTTTCGGGGGAAGCCTCCCTTTCTATGGCTACACCTTC. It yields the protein CASSFGGSLPFYGYTF.

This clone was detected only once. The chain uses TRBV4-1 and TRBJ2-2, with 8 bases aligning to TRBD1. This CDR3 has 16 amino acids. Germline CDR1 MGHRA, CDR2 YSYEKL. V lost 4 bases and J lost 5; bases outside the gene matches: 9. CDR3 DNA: TGCGCCAGCAGCCCTGGCAGGGGGCCGGAAACCGGGGAGCTGTTTTTT. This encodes CASSPGRGPETGELFF.

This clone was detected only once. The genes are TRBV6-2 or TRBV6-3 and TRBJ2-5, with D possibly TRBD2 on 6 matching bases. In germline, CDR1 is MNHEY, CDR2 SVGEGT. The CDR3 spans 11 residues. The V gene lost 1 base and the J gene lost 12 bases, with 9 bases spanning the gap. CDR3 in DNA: TGTGCCAGCAGTTACTTTGGGGGGAAGTACTTC. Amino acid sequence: CASSYFGGKYF.

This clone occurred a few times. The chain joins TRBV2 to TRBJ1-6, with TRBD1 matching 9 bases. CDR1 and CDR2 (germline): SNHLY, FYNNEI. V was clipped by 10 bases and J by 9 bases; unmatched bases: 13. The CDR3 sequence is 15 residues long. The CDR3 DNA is TGTGCCACCAATATACGACAGGGGGATTTTTCACCCCTCCACTTT. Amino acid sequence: CATNIRQGDFSPLHF.

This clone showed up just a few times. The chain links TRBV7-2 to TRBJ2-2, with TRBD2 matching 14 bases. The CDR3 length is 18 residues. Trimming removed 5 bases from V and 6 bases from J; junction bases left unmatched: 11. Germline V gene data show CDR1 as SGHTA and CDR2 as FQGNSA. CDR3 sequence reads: CASSDPGLAGVNAGELFF. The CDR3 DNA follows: TGTGCCAGCAGCGATCCGGGACTAGCGGGAGTCAACGCCGGGGAGCTGTTTTTT.

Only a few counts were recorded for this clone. CDR3 region: CASSLGRNQPQHF. The CDR3 DNA reads TGTGCCAGCAGCTTGGGACGCAATCAGCCCCAGCATTTT. This rearrangement joins TRBV7-6 to TRBJ1-5; tentative D call: TRBD1 (5 bases). There are 13 residues in the CDR3. The V gene lost 3 bases and the J gene lost 2 bases, with 5 bases spanning the gap. The germline V gene has CDR1 SGHVS and CDR2 FNYEAQ.

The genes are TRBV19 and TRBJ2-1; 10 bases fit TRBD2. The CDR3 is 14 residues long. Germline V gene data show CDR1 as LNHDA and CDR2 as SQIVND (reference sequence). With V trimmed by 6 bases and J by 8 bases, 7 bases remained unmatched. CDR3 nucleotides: TGTGCCAGTAGATGGTCTAGCGGGAGCTATGAGCAGTTCTTC. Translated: CASRWSSGSYEQFF. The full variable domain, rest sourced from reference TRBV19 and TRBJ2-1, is DGGITQSPKYLFRKEGQNVTLSCEQNLNHDAMYWYRQDPGQGLRLIYYSQIVNDFQKGDIAEGYSVSREKKESFPLTVTSAQKNPTAFYLCASRWSSGSYEQFFGPGTRLTVL.

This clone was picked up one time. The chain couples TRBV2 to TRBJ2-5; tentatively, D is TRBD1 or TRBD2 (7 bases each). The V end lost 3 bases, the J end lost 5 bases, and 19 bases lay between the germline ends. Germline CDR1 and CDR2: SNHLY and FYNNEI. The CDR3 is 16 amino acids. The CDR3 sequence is CASSDGEGAARETQYF. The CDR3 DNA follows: TGTGCCAGCAGTGACGGGGAGGGGGCCGCTCGGGAGACCCAGTACTTC.

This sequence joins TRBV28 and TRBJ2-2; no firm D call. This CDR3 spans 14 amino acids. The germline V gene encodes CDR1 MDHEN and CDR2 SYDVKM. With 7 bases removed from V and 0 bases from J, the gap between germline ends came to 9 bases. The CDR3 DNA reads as TGTGCCAGCACCTGGACCGCGAACACCGGGGAGCTGTTTTTT. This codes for CASTWTANTGELFF.

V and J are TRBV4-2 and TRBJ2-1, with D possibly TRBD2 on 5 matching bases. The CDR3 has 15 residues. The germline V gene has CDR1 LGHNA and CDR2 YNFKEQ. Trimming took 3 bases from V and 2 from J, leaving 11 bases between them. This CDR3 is CASSHRGLPYNEQFF. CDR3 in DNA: TGTGCCAGCAGCCACAGAGGGTTGCCCTACAATGAGCAGTTCTTC.

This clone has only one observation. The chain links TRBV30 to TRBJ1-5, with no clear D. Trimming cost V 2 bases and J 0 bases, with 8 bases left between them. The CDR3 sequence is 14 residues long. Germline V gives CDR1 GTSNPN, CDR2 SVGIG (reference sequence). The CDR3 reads CAWSPAASNQPQHF. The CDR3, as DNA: TGTGCCTGGAGTCCGGCAGCTAGCAATCAGCCCCAGCATTTT.

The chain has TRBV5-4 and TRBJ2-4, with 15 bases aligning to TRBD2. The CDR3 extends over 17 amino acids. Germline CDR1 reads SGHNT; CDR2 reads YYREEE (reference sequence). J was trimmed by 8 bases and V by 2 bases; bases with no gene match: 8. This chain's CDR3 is CASSFGTSGRKVDIQYF. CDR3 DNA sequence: TGTGCCAGCAGCTTCGGGACTAGCGGGAGGAAGGTGGACATTCAGTACTTC.

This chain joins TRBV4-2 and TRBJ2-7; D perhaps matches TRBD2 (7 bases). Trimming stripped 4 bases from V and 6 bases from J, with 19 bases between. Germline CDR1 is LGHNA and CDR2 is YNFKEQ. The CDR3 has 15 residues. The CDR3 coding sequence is TGTGCCAGCAGCCTTTCGAGGGGACTACAGGGCGAGCAGTACTTC. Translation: CASSLSRGLQGEQYF.

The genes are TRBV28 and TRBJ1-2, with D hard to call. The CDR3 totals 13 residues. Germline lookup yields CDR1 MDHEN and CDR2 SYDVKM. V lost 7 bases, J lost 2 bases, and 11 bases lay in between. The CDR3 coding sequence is TGTGCCAGCAACCTGGGCCTGAACTATGGCTACACCTTC. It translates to CASNLGLNYGYTF.

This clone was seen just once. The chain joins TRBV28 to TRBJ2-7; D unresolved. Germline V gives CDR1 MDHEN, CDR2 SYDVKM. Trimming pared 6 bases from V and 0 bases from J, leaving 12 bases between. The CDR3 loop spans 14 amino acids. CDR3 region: CASSLSLPSYEQYF. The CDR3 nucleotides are TGTGCCAGCAGCCTCAGTTTACCCTCCTACGAGCAGTACTTC.

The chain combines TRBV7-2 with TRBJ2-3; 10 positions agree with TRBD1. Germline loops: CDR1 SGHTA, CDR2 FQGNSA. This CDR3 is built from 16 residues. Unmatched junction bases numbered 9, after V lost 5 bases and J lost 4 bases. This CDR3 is CASSLPGQGWSDTQYF. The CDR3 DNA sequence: TGTGCCAGCAGCCTCCCGGGACAGGGGTGGTCAGATACGCAGTATTTT.

This CDR3 is CASSEGVAISGYTF. The CDR3 bases are TGTGCCAGCAGTGAAGGGGTTGCTATTAGTGGCTACACCTTC. V and J are TRBV2 and TRBJ1-2, with D unclear. The ends were cut back, 1 base at V and 7 bases at J, with 13 bases in the middle. Germline CDR1 SNHLY, CDR2 FYNNEI. CDR3 size: 14 residues.

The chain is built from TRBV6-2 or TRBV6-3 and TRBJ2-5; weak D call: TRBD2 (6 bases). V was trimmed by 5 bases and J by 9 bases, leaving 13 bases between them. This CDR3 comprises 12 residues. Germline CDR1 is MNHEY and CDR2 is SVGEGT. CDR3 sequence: CASSGTPRPQYF. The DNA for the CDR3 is TGTGCCAGCAGTGGGACTCCCAGGCCCCAGTACTTC.

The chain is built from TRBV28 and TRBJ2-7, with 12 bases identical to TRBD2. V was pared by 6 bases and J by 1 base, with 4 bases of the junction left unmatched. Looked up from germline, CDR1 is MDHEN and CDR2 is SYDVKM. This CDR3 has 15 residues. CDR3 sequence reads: CASSPTSGGSYEQYF. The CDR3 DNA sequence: TGTGCCAGCAGCCCGACTAGCGGGGGATCCTACGAGCAGTACTTC.

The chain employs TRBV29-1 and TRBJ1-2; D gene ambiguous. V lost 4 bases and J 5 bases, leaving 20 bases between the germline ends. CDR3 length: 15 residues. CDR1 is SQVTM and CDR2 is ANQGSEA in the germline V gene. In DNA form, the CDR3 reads TGCAGCGTTGCCCACCTCGGGGAGGCAACGTATGGCTACACCTTC. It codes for CSVAHLGEATYGYTF.

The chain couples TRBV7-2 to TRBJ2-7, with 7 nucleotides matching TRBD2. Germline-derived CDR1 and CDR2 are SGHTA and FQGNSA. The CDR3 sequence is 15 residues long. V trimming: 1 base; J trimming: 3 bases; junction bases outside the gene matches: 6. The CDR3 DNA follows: TGTGCCAGCAGCTTAGTGGCGGGAGCGATCTACGAGCAGTACTTC. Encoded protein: CASSLVAGAIYEQYF.

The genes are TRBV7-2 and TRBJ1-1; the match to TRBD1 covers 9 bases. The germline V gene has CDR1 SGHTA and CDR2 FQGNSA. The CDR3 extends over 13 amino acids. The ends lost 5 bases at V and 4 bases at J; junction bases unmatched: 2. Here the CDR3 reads CASSTQGATEAFF. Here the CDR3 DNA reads TGTGCCAGCAGCACACAGGGGGCCACTGAAGCTTTCTTT.

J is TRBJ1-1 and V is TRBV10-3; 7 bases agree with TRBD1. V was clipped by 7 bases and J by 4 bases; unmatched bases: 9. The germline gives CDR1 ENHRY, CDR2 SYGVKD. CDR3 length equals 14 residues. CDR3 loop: CAITRGAEGTEAFF. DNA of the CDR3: TGTGCCATCACCAGGGGGGCGGAGGGCACTGAAGCTTTCTTT.

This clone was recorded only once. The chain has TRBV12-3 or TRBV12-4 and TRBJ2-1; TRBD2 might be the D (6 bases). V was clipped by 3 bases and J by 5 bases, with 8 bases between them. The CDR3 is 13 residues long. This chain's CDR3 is CASSFGTHNEQFF. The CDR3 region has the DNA TGTGCCAGCAGTTTTGGGACTCACAATGAGCAGTTCTTC.